This T cell receptor (beta chain) was identified during a study of CD8 T cells in ankylosing spondylitis. Findings of the study overall: Existing reports had already noted some motif variants in reactive arthritis synovial fluid and blood. Relatively rare in peripheral blood, disease-linked clones were also CD8+. Blood from ankylosing spondylitis patients appeared to carry a characteristic roughly 8-variant TCR beta motif.

This clonotype was observed at least ten times. The antigen remains undetermined. Researchers built TCR beta libraries using quantitative 5'-RACE with molecular barcodes. TCRdb ran MiXCR on the 5' RACE reads and lists one entry per CDR3 protein. The sample records 250,000 to 400,000 distinct CDR3 sequences, roughly 10% being singletons. The CDR3 totals 14 residues. The ends were cut back, 8 bases at V and 1 base at J, with 11 bases in the middle. This chain joins TRBV12-3 or TRBV12-4 and TRBJ2-2; D gene uncertain. Sequenced sample: blood, either unsorted or a sorted T cell fraction (not recorded which). The source of this sequence is a female donor with ankylosing spondylitis or in good health (not recorded which). As DNA, the CDR3 is TGTGCCAGCCGGACGGATCTGAACACCGGGGAGCTGTTTTTT. As protein: CASRTDLNTGELFF.